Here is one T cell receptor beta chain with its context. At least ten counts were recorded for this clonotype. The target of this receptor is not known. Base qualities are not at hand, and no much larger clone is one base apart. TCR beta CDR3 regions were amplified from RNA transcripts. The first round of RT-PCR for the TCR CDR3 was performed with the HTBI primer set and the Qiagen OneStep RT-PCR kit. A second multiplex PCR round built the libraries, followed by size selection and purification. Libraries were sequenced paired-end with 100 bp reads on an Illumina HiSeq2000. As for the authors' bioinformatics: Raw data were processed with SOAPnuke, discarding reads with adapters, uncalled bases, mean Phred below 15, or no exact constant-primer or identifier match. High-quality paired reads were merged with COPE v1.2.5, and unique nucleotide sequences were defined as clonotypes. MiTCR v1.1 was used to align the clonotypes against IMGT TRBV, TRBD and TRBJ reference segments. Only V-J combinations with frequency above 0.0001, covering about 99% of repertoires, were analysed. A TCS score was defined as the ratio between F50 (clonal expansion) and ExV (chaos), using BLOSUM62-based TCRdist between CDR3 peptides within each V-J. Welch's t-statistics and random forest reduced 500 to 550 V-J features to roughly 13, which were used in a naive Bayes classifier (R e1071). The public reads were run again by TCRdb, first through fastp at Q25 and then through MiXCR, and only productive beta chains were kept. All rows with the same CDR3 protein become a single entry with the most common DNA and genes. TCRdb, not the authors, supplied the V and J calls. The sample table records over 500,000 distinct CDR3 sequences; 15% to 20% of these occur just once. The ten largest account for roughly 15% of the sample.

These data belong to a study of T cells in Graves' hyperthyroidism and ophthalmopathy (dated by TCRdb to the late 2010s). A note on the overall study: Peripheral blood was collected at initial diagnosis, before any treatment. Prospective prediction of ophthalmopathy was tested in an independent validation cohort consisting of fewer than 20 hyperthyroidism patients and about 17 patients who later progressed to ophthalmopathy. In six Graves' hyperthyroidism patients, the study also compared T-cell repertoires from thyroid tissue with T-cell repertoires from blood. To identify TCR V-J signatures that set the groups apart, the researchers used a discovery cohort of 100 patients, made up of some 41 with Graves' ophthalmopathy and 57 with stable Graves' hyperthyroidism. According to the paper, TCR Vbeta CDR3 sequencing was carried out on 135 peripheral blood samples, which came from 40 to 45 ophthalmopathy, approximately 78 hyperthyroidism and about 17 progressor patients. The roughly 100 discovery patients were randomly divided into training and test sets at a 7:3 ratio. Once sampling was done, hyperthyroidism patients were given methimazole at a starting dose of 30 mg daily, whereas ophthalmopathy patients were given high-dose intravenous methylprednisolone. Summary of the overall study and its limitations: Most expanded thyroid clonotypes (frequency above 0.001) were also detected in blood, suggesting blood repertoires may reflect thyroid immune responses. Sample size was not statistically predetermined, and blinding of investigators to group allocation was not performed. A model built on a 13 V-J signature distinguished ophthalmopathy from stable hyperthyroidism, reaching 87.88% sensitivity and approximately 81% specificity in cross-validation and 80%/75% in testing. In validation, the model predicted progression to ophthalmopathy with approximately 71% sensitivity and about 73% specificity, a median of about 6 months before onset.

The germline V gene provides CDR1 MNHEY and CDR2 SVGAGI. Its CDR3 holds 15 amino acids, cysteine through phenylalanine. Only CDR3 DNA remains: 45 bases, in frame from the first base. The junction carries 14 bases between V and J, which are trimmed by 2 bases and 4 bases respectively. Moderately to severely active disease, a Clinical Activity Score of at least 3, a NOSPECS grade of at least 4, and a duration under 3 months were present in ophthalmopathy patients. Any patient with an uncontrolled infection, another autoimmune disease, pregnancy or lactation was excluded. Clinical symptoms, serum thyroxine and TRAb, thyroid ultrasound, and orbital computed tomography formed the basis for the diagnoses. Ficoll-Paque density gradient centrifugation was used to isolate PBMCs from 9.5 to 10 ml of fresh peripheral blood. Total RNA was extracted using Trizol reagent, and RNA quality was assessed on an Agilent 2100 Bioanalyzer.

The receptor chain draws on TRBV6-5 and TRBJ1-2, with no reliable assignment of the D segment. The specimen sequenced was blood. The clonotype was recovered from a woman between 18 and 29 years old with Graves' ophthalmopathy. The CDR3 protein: CASSYDLGRFYGYTF. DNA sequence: TGTGCCAGCAGTTACGACTTGGGCAGGTTCTATGGCTACACCTTC.